This T cell receptor (beta chain) was recovered during a study of blood T cell repertoires in COVID-19. The table came from immunoSEQ multiplex PCR; TCRdb's copy has only in-frame clones and leaves some out. The sample has about 320,000 clones, roughly nine tenths seen once. CDR1 and CDR2 from the germline V gene are LNHDA and SQIVND (reference sequence). This CDR3 region has 16 residues. V dropped 5 bases and J dropped 10; count of bases not matched to a gene: 12. Across fewer than 25 US areas, participants ranged in age from roughly 18 to 95 years. Assignments of participants to cohorts depended upon their own reported clinical history. Two negative PCRs, clearance, or symptom resolution were required of recovered Cohort 3 donors. This clone was found once.

The chain couples TRBV19 to TRBJ1-6, with 9 positions matching TRBD1. The sequencing sample was made of PBMCs or T cells enriched from blood (not recorded which). The source is a man between 60 and 70 years old who had recovered from COVID-19. CDR3 in amino acids: CASSRGTGKRGSPLHF. DNA for the CDR3: TGTGCCAGTAGTCGAGGGACAGGGAAAAGGGGGTCACCCCTCCACTTT.